This T cell receptor beta chain is from a study of Ad26.COV2.S vaccination and SARS-CoV-2 variants. TCRdb's copy holds only in-frame clones and misses some; the assay was immunoSEQ multiplex PCR. This table has 360,000 or so clones, over 75% appearing once. The treatment here: approximately 18 received Ad26.COV2.S at low or high dose, single or two shots; several received placebo; per-sample allocation not given. Sampling occurred on day 63 after the first vaccine or placebo injection. V was trimmed by 6 bases and J by 0 bases, leaving 20 bases between them. Germline CDR1 and CDR2: MDHEN and SYDVKM. CDR3 size: 18 residues.

The V gene is TRBV28, the J gene TRBJ1-4; perhaps TRBD1 as D (5 bases). The sequence was obtained from a person aged 18 to 65 who received the Ad26.COV2.S COVID-19 vaccine or a placebo. The sample was peripheral blood, taken in a trial of Ad26.COV2.S vaccine versus placebo. CDR3 region: CASRGGEVLITTNEKLFF. The CDR3 DNA sequence: TGTGCCAGCAGGGGGGGGGAGGTCTTAATCACAACTAATGAAAAACTGTTTTTT.